This T cell receptor beta chain was identified during a study of cytomegalovirus exposure and HLA in healthy donors. Broader study findings: Some TCR beta chains (roughly 160 of them) were listed as cytomegalovirus-associated. When a later analysis was performed, an Asian-associated ancestry cluster reportedly had fewer N-insertions than the roughly 640-donor mean.

Trimming shortened V by 5 bases and J by 4 bases, and 11 bases separated the two germline ends. The CDR3 is 13 residues long. CDR1 is MNHEY and CDR2 is SVGAGI in the germline V gene. PCR primers comprised 60 Vbeta and 13 Jbeta primers. Profiled with immunoSEQ multiplex PCR; TCRdb holds only in-frame clones, not every one. The sample has about 120,000 clones, about 74% seen once. This clone came up once. The antigen is undetermined. This chain links TRBV6-5 with TRBJ1-2; possibly TRBD1 for D (5 bases). This clonotype was obtained from a woman in her forties in good health and CMV-seropositive. The specimen sequenced was PBMCs. CDR3 in amino acids: CASSPTDFYGYTF. DNA of the CDR3: TGTGCCAGCAGTCCGACAGATTTCTATGGCTACACCTTC.